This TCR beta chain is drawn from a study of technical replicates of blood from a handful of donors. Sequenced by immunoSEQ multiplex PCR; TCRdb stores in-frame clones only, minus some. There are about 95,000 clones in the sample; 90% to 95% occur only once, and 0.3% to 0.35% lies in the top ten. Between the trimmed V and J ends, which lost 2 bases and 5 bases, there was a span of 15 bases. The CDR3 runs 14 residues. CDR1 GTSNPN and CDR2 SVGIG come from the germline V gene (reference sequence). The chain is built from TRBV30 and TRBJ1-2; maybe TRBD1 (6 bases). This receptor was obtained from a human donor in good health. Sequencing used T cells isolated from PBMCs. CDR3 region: CAWSYRTAGYGYTF. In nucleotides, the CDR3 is TGTGCCTGGAGTTACCGGACAGCAGGGTATGGCTACACCTTC. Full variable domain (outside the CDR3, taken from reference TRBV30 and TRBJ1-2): SQTIHQWPATLVQPVGSPLSLECTVEGTSNPNLYWYRQAAGRGLQLLFYSVGIGQISSEVPQNLSASRPQDRQFILSSKKLLLSDSGFYLCAWSYRTAGYGYTFGSGTRLTVV.